One sample yielded the 17 T cell receptor beta chains listed below, sequenced in a study of shared clonotypes between healthy human individuals. The table came from immunoSEQ multiplex PCR; TCRdb's copy has only in-frame clones and leaves some out. In the table there are roughly 1 million clones, about 70% of which are singletons. Sample: memory CD4+ T cells sorted from blood. Subset given: CD45RA-negative fraction. These receptors were collected from a young man in good health.

The genes are TRBV28 and TRBJ2-7; 8 positions match TRBD1. Trimming at V came to 6 bases and at J to 4 bases, leaving 5 bases not matched to a gene. The CDR3 consists of 13 residues. From germline, CDR1 is MDHEN and CDR2 SYDVKM. CDR3 in DNA: TGTGCCAGCAGCCAGGACAGGGTATACGAGCAGTACTTC. Translating gives CASSQDRVYEQYF.

The chain combines TRBV2 with TRBJ2-2; 7 positions match TRBD1. The trim removed 2 bases at V and 6 bases at J, leaving 6 bases unmatched. There are 15 residues in the CDR3. The germline CDR1 and CDR2 sequences are SNHLY and FYNNEI. The CDR3 DNA is TGTGCCAGCAGTGAATTACAGGGGTGGGCCGGGGAGCTGTTTTTT. This codes for CASSELQGWAGELFF.

The sample holds a few counts of this clone. The same CDR3 also results from other DNA sequences found in this sample. V and J are TRBV5-6 and TRBJ2-5; no reliable D call. The CDR3 extends over 11 amino acids. Germline CDR1 and CDR2: SGHDT and YYEEEE. V was trimmed by 0 bases and J by 5 bases, leaving 2 bases between them. DNA of the CDR3: TGTGCCAGCAGCTTGGAGGAGACCCAGTACTTC. Translation: CASSLEETQYF.

The rearrangement joins TRBV5-1 to TRBJ2-2; D possibly corresponds to TRBD1 (6 bases). The germline V and J ends were trimmed by 3 bases and 4 bases, with 10 bases remaining between them. Germline assignment: CDR1 SGHRS and CDR2 YFSETQ. CDR3 length: 14 amino acids. CDR3 nucleotide sequence: TGCGCCAGCAGCTCGGGACAAACCACCGGGGAGCTGTTTTTT. This translates into CASSSGQTTGELFF.

The chain couples TRBV5-1 to TRBJ2-3, with D uncertain. Germline lookup yields CDR1 SGHRS and CDR2 YFSETQ. The CDR3 is 13 amino acids. V was shortened by 3 bases and J by 5 bases, with 10 bases between the two germline ends. The CDR3 loop reads CASSYTPGDTQYF. CDR3 in DNA: TGCGCCAGCAGCTACACCCCGGGAGATACGCAGTATTTT. The variable domain in full, with the rest retrieved from reference TRBV5-1 and TRBJ2-3, is KAGVTQTPRYLIKTRGQQVTLSCSPISGHRSVSWYQQTPGQGLQFLFEYFSETQRNKGNFPGRFSGRQFSNSRSEMNVSTLELGDSALYLCASSYTPGDTQYFGPGTRLTVL.

This clone occurred a few times. The chain employs TRBV30 and TRBJ2-7; 10 bases align to TRBD2. Per germline, CDR1 GTSNPN and CDR2 SVGIG (reference sequence). After removal of 0 bases from V and 4 bases from J, the junction contained 6 bases not matched to a gene. The CDR3 has 15 amino acids. CDR3: CAWSVSGRLGYEQYF. The CDR3 DNA follows: TGTGCCTGGAGTGTTAGCGGGAGGCTAGGGTACGAGCAGTACTTC.

This clone came up many times. This chain links TRBV5-6 with TRBJ2-7; 8 nucleotides line up with TRBD1. Germline lookup yields CDR1 SGHDT and CDR2 YYEEEE. This CDR3 contains 16 residues. V lost 7 bases and J lost 2; bases outside the gene matches: 14. CDR3 sequence (DNA): TGTGCCAGCCTTAGAAGGCGACAGGGGACCGCCTACGAGCAGTACTTC. Translated, it gives CASLRRRQGTAYEQYF. Filled out from reference TRBV5-6 and TRBJ2-7, the complete variable domain reads DAGVTQSPTHLIKTRGQQVTLRCSPKSGHDTVSWYQQALGQGPQFIFQYYEEEERQRGNFPDRFSGHQFPNYSSELNVNALLLGDSALYLCASLRRRQGTAYEQYFGPGTRLTVT.

This clone showed up many times. Other DNA sequences of this sample code for an identical CDR3. The chain is built from TRBV20-1 and TRBJ2-1; D gene unclear. Germline V gives CDR1 DFQATT, CDR2 SNEGSKA (reference sequence). The V end was cut by 6 bases, the J end by 6 bases, with 6 bases between. The CDR3 loop spans 10 amino acids. The CDR3 DNA sequence: TGCAGTGCCACCGGCAATGAGCAGTTCTTC. It encodes CSATGNEQFF.

The chain carries TRBV7-9 and TRBJ2-1; 9 bases fit TRBD2. J was trimmed by 7 bases and V by 2 bases; bases with no gene match: 9. CDR1 and CDR2 from the germline V gene are SEHNR and FQNEAQ (reference sequence). The CDR3 has 16 residues. The CDR3 is CASSLPLQAGGNEQFF. CDR3 bases: TGTGCCAGCAGCTTACCCCTCCAGGCGGGAGGGAATGAGCAGTTCTTC. Looking up the rest from reference TRBV7-9 and TRBJ2-1 gives the full variable domain: DTGVSQNPRHKITKRGQNVTFRCDPISEHNRLYWYRQTLGQGPEFLTYFQNEAQLEKSRLLSDRFSAERPKGSFSTLEIQRTEQGDSAMYLCASSLPLQAGGNEQFFGPGTRLTVL.

This chain uses TRBV30 with TRBJ1-2, with D unclear. CDR3 size: 15 residues. Germline CDR1 GTSNPN, CDR2 SVGIG (reference sequence). V lost 0 bases and J lost 8, with 19 bases in between. This CDR3 is CAWSVFGASVGGYTF. CDR3 in DNA: TGTGCCTGGAGTGTTTTCGGAGCGAGTGTCGGGGGCTACACCTTC.

The genes are TRBV4-1 and TRBJ1-1; D remains ambiguous. This CDR3 is 11 amino acids long. V was pared by 3 bases and J by 3 bases, with 2 bases between. CDR1 MGHRA and CDR2 YSYEKL come from the germline V gene. For the CDR3, the DNA is TGCGCCAGCAGCCATTACACTGAAGCTTTCTTT. Its protein is CASSHYTEAFF.

As for this clone: Just one base apart from a much larger clone, this may be a read error. The V gene is TRBV7-6, the J gene TRBJ2-7, with 7 bases matching TRBD1. This CDR3 has 13 amino acids. CDR1 is SGHVS, CDR2 FNYEAQ, per germline. The CDR3 reads CVSSETGAYEQYF. CDR3 nucleotide sequence: TGTGTCAGCAGCGAAACAGGGGCCTACGAGCAGTACTTC.

The chain is built from TRBV6-6 and TRBJ1-2; D call uncertain. The CDR3 consists of 13 residues. V lost 7 bases and J lost 2, with 11 bases in between. Germline loops: CDR1 MNHNY, CDR2 SVGAGI (reference sequence). This CDR3 reads CASNLGRNYGYTF. DNA of the CDR3: TGTGCCAGCAACCTGGGCCGGAACTATGGCTACACCTTC.

A remark on this clone: Other nucleotide sequences in the sample specify the same CDR3. As DNA, the CDR3 is TGCGCCAGCAGCTTGCCGAGCACAGATACGCAGTATTTT. Protein: CASSLPSTDTQYF. This chain links TRBV5-1 with TRBJ2-3; D unresolved. This CDR3 has 13 residues. V dropped 1 base and J dropped 0 bases, with 3 bases sitting between them. Germline V gene lookup returns CDR1 SGHRS and CDR2 YFSETQ.

The chain is built from TRBV6-6 and TRBJ2-1; 7 positions match TRBD2. CDR1 and CDR2 from the germline V gene are MNHNY and SVGAGI (reference sequence). The J segment lost 0 bases and the V segment lost 5 bases, leaving 4 bases of the junction unmatched. The CDR3 is made up of 15 amino acids. CDR3 in DNA: TGTGCCAGCAGTCCTAGCGGCTACTCCTACAATGAGCAGTTCTTC. Its protein is CASSPSGYSYNEQFF.

This clone was seen just once. The rearrangement uses TRBV19 and TRBJ1-2; D is unresolved. The CDR3 has 17 amino acids. Trimming took off 3 bases at V and 4 bases at J, with 21 bases between the two ends. The germline CDR1 and CDR2 sequences are LNHDA and SQIVND (reference sequence). The CDR3 DNA sequence: TGTGCCAGTAGTATTGGAGGGAAAAGTTCTACTTTCTATGGCTACACCTTC. It encodes CASSIGGKSSTFYGYTF. Using reference TRBV19 and TRBJ1-2 for the parts outside the CDR3, the full variable domain is DGGITQSPKYLFRKEGQNVTLSCEQNLNHDAMYWYRQDPGQGLRLIYYSQIVNDFQKGDIAEGYSVSREKKESFPLTVTSAQKNPTAFYLCASSIGGKSSTFYGYTFGSGTRLTVV.

This chain connects TRBV5-1 to TRBJ2-1; 16 bases align to TRBD2. The CDR3 length is 19 residues. J lost 1 base, V lost 3 bases, and 7 bases had no gene match. Germline V gene lookup returns CDR1 SGHRS and CDR2 YFSETQ. The CDR3 nucleotides are TGCGCCAGCAGCTCCTCCGGGACTAGCGGGAGGGGATCCTACAATGAGCAGTTCTTC. As protein: CASSSSGTSGRGSYNEQFF. Based on the CDR3 plus reference TRBV5-1 and TRBJ2-1, the full variable domain is KAGVTQTPRYLIKTRGQQVTLSCSPISGHRSVSWYQQTPGQGLQFLFEYFSETQRNKGNFPGRFSGRQFSNSRSEMNVSTLELGDSALYLCASSSSGTSGRGSYNEQFFGPGTRLTVL.